This TCR beta chain was observed in a study of T-cell reconstitution after alpha-beta-depleted transplantation in children. Many counts were recorded for this clonotype. The V end lost 7 bases, the J end lost 7 bases, and 13 bases lay between the germline ends. This CDR3 region has 12 residues. Germline CDR1 WSHSY, CDR2 SAAADI. The TCRbeta library incorporated unique molecular identifiers. TCRdb recomputed calls from the PCR reads with MiXCR, one row per CDR3 protein. The sample holds about 110,000 distinct CDR3 sequences, 5% to 8% seen once. Sequenced here: PBMCs, mostly from graft donor cells, sampled 360 days after TCRalphabeta/CD19-depleted stem cell transplant. The sequence derives from a male patient between 2 and 9 years old who had a stem cell transplant for acute lymphoblastic leukemia, so the T cells may come from the graft donor. This rearrangement joins TRBV10-2 to TRBJ1-2; no clear D gene. CDR3: CASIGRLRGYTF. The DNA for the CDR3 is TGCGCCAGCATCGGACGGCTCCGTGGCTACACCTTC.